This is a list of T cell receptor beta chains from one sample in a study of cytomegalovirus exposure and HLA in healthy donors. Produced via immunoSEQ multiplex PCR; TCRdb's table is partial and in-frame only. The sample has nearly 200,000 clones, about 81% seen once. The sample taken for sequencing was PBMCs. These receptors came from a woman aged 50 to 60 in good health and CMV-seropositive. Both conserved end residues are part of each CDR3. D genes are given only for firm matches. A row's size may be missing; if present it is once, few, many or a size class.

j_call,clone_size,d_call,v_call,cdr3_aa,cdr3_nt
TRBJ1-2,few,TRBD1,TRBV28,CASTALPGQNYGYTF,TGTGCCAGCACCGCTTTGCCGGGACAGAACTATGGCTACACCTTC
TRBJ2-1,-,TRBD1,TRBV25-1,CASSAGQSYNEQFF,TGTGCCAGCAGTGCGGGACAGTCCTACAATGAGCAGTTCTTC
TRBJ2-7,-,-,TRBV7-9,CASSLISMREQYF,TGTGCCAGCAGCTTGATCTCTATGAGGGAGCAGTACTTC
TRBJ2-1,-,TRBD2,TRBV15,CATSPRLAGSGHEQFF,TGTGCCACCAGCCCCAGACTAGCGGGCTCCGGGCATGAGCAGTTCTTC
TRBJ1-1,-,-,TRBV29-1,CSVGQEQTEAFF,TGCAGCGTCGGACAAGAACAGACTGAAGCTTTCTTT
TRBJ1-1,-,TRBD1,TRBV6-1,CASTRTGTISTEAFF,TGTGCCAGCACTCGGACAGGGACCATTTCCACTGAAGCTTTCTTT
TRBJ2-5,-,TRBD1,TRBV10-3,CASRDRGQETQYF,TGTGCCTCCCGGGACAGGGGACAAGAGACCCAGTACTTC
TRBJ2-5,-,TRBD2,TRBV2,CAREGLAGDNQETQYF,TGTGCCAGGGAAGGGCTAGCGGGGGATAACCAAGAGACCCAGTACTTC
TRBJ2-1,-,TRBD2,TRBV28,CASISGVYNEQFF,TGTGCCAGCATTAGCGGGGTTTACAATGAGCAGTTCTTC
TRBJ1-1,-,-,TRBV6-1,CASSDTGTLQNTEAFF,TGTGCCAGCAGTGACACAGGGACGCTACAGAACACTGAAGCTTTCTTT
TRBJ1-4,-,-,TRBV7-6,CASSLERSEKLFF,TGTGCCAGCAGCTTAGAAAGGAGTGAAAAACTGTTTTTT
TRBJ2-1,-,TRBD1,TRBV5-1,CASSVPGTGVDEQFF,TGCGCCAGCAGCGTCCCCGGGACAGGGGTAGATGAGCAGTTCTTC
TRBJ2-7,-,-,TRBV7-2,CASSLGGPYEQYF,TGTGCCAGCAGCCTGGGGGGTCCCTACGAGCAGTACTTC
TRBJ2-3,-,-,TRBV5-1,CASSLATETSTDTQYF,TGCGCCAGCAGCTTGGCGACAGAGACTAGCACAGATACGCAGTATTTT
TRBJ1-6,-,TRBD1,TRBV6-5,CASSRTGGFNSPLHF,TGTGCCAGCAGCCGGACAGGGGGGTTTAATTCACCCCTCCACTTT
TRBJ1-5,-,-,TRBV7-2,CASSLRGSNQPQHF,TGTGCCAGCAGCCTCAGGGGATCCAATCAGCCCCAGCATTTT
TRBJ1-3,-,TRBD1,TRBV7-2,CASSLDRASGNTIYF,TGTGCCAGCAGCTTGGACAGGGCCTCTGGAAACACCATATATTTT
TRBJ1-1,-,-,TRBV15,CATTLTENTEAFF,TGTGCCACCACTTTAACAGAGAACACTGAAGCTTTCTTT
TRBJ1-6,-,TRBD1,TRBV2,CASSPGTGGVFPLHF,TGTGCCAGCAGTCCAGGGACAGGGGGCGTCTTCCCCCTCCACTTT
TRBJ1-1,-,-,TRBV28,CASRTGHREAFF,TGTGCCAGCAGGACTGGACACCGTGAAGCTTTCTTT
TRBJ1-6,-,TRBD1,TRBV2,CASSGDRNSPLHF,TGTGCCAGCAGTGGGGACAGGAATTCACCCCTCCACTTT
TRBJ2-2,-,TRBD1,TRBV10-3,CAISEYRDRGRNTGELFF,TGTGCCATCAGTGAGTACAGGGACAGGGGGCGGAACACCGGGGAGCTGTTTTTT
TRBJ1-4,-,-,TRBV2,CASREIATNEKLFF,TGTGCCAGCAGGGAGATTGCAACTAATGAAAAACTGTTTTTT